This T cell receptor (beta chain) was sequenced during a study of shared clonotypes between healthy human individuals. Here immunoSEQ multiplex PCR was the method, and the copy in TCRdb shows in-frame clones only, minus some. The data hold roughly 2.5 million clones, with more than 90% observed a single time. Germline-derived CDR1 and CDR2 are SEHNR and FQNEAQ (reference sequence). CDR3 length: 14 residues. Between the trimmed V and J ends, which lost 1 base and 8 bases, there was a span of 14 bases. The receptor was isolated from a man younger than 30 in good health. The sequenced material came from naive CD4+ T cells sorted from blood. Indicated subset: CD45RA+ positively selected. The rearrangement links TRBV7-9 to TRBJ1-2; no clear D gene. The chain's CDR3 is CASSLVSRPGGYTF. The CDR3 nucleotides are TGTGCCAGCAGCTTAGTGTCGAGGCCTGGGGGCTACACCTTC.